One and the same sample provided the 26 T cell receptor beta chains below, sequenced in a study of T cells after yellow fever vaccination. TCRdb reanalysed the 5' RACE reads using MiXCR and keeps one entry per CDR3 protein. In the table there are about 240,000 distinct CDR3 sequences, 6.5% to 8.5% of which are singletons. The sample in question was CD4+ T cells sorted from PBMCs, obtained 15 days after the yellow fever booster vaccination. These receptor sequences come from a man aged 25 to 40 who received the YFV17D yellow fever vaccine.

This rearrangement joins TRBV19 to TRBJ1-2, with D possibly TRBD1 on 6 matching bases. The germline V gene encodes CDR1 LNHDA and CDR2 SQIVND (reference sequence). Trimming removed 1 base from V and 2 bases from J, with 8 bases in between. This CDR3 is 14 amino acids long. The CDR3 nucleotides read TGTGCCAGTAGTATAGGACAGGCGAACTATGGCTACACCTTC. Translation gives CASSIGQANYGYTF.

The chain combines TRBV20-1 with TRBJ2-3; perhaps TRBD1 as D (6 bases). Trimming cost V 3 bases and J 0 bases, with 10 bases left between them. There are 14 residues in the CDR3. The V gene's germline CDR1 is DFQATT and CDR2 SNEGSKA (reference sequence). The CDR3 nucleotides read TGCAGTGCTAGGAGGGACACTAGCACAGATACGCAGTATTTT. Encoded protein: CSARRDTSTDTQYF.

This clonotype was recorded many times. The chain couples TRBV15 to TRBJ2-5; D remains unclear. In germline, CDR1 is LNHNV, CDR2 YYDKDF (reference sequence). V shed 0 bases and J shed 5 bases, with 7 bases lying between them. This CDR3 is built from 13 residues. The CDR3 DNA is TGTGCCACCAGCAGAGATAAAGGCGAGACCCAGTACTTC. Translated: CATSRDKGETQYF.

In this sample, this clonotype turned up many times. V and J are TRBV9 and TRBJ2-1; 14 nucleotides line up with TRBD2. The CDR3 covers 16 residues. Germline V gives CDR1 SGDLS, CDR2 YYNGEE. Unmatched junction bases numbered 1, after V lost 0 bases and J lost 5 bases. The CDR3 sequence is CASSVAGLAGDNEQFF. DNA for the CDR3: TGTGCCAGCAGCGTAGCGGGACTAGCGGGGGACAATGAGCAGTTCTTC.

The chain joins TRBV6-5 to TRBJ1-2; weak D call: TRBD1 (5 bases). Germline V gene sequence: CDR1 MNHEY, CDR2 SVGAGI. V lost 2 bases to trimming and J lost 8 bases, with 18 bases between them. The CDR3 consists of 15 residues. CDR3 nucleotide sequence: TGTGCCAGCAGTTACAGGGACGGAGGGGTATTGGGCTACACCTTC. Amino acid sequence: CASSYRDGGVLGYTF.

This clonotype was counted only a few times. J is TRBJ2-7 and V is TRBV7-2; 9 nucleotides line up with TRBD1. V gave up 5 bases and J gave up 4 bases; unmatched junction bases: 3. Germline lookup yields CDR1 SGHTA and CDR2 FQGNSA. The length of the CDR3 is 13 residues. For the CDR3, the DNA is TGTGCCAGCAGCCACGACAGGGGGTACGAGCAGTACTTC. Its protein product is CASSHDRGYEQYF.

This clonotype was counted a few times. The chain combines TRBV7-2 with TRBJ2-3; D gene unclear. CDR3 length: 15 residues. Trimming took off 5 bases at V and 7 bases at J, with 19 bases between the two ends. Per germline, CDR1 SGHTA and CDR2 FQGNSA. The chain's CDR3 is CASSPDPAAEYTQYF. DNA of the CDR3: TGTGCCAGCAGCCCGGACCCCGCGGCGGAGTATACGCAGTATTTT. The whole variable domain, remainder taken from reference TRBV7-2 and TRBJ2-3, is GAGVSQSPSNKVTEKGKDVELRCDPISGHTALYWYRQSLGQGLEFLIYFQGNSAPDKSGLPSDRFSAERTGGSVSTLTIQRTQQEDSAVYLCASSPDPAAEYTQYFGPGTRLTVL.

The chain joins TRBV20-1 to TRBJ2-7; no clear D gene. The V end was cut by 6 bases, the J end by 5 bases, with 8 bases between. CDR3 length equals 10 residues. CDR1 is DFQATT, CDR2 SNEGSKA, per germline (reference sequence). The CDR3, as DNA: TGCAGTGCGCACACTGACGAGCAGTACTTC. It translates to CSAHTDEQYF.

The genes are TRBV3-1 and TRBJ2-2, with D possibly TRBD2 on 6 matching bases. The CDR3 loop spans 13 amino acids. The germline CDR1 and CDR2 sequences are LGHDT and YNNKEL (reference sequence). V was trimmed by 5 bases and J by 7 bases, leaving 11 bases between them. The DNA of the CDR3 is TGTGCCAGCAGCACCCTGCGGGGCGGGGAGCTGTTTTTT. Its translation: CASSTLRGGELFF.

This clonotype was recorded at least ten times. The V gene is TRBV20-1, the J gene TRBJ2-7, with D possibly matching TRBD2 (7 bases). CDR1 DFQATT and CDR2 SNEGSKA come from the germline V gene (reference sequence). CDR3 length: 16 amino acids. This CDR3 is CRESRERGGTEYEQYF. In nucleotides, the CDR3 is TGCAGGGAGAGCAGGGAAAGGGGGGGAACGGAATACGAGCAGTACTTC.

The genes are TRBV20-1 and TRBJ2-1, with 7 bases identical to TRBD2. Unmatched junction bases numbered 16, after V lost 0 bases and J lost 14 bases. Germline V gene lookup returns CDR1 DFQATT and CDR2 SNEGSKA (reference sequence). This CDR3 is built from 15 residues. DNA of the CDR3: TGCAGTGCTAGAGATGGGGGGAGGACTAGTTCCGGGGAGTTCTTC. As protein: CSARDGGRTSSGEFF.

This clonotype was seen ten or more times. The V gene is TRBV27, the J gene TRBJ2-4, with a tentative D call TRBD2 (5 bases). Trimming stripped 6 bases from V and 8 bases from J, with 23 bases between. The CDR3 loop spans 16 amino acids. Germline V CDR1 and CDR2: MNHEY, SMNVEV (reference sequence). Written as DNA, the CDR3 is TGTGCCAGCAGACAAAGTAACAGTAATAGCGTATACATTCAGTACTTC. Translating gives CASRQSNSNSVYIQYF.

V gene TRBV3-1 combines with J gene TRBJ1-4; weak D call: TRBD1 (6 bases). Germline V lookup: CDR1 LGHDT, CDR2 YNNKEL (reference sequence). The CDR3 has 15 amino acids. V lost 1 base and J lost 7, with 13 bases in between. The CDR3 reads CASSQAAGQFEKLFF. The CDR3, as DNA: TGTGCCAGCAGCCAAGCGGCTGGACAGTTTGAAAAACTGTTTTTT.

By share, this clonotype counts as medium-sized. This sequence joins TRBV5-1 and TRBJ2-2; 9 bases are shared with TRBD2. This CDR3 contains 18 residues. Germline V lookup: CDR1 SGHRS, CDR2 YFSETQ. V lost 4 bases and J lost 3; bases outside the gene matches: 13. CDR3: CASSLTRPGLADTGELFF. CDR3 bases: TGCGCCAGCAGCCTAACCAGGCCGGGACTAGCAGACACCGGGGAGCTGTTTTTT. Looking up the rest from reference TRBV5-1 and TRBJ2-2 gives the full variable domain: KAGVTQTPRYLIKTRGQQVTLSCSPISGHRSVSWYQQTPGQGLQFLFEYFSETQRNKGNFPGRFSGRQFSNSRSEMNVSTLELGDSALYLCASSLTRPGLADTGELFFGEGSRLTVL.

This clonotype was counted many times. This sequence joins TRBV5-1 and TRBJ2-5, with 9 bases identical to TRBD2. The CDR3 contains 17 residues. The V gene's germline CDR1 is SGHRS and CDR2 YFSETQ. The trim removed 4 bases at V and 0 bases at J, leaving 10 bases unmatched. The CDR3 region has the DNA TGCGCCAGCAGCCCCACCCCCGGGACTAGCTACCAAGAGACCCAGTACTTC. This translates into CASSPTPGTSYQETQYF.

This clonotype was observed a few times. The genes are TRBV20-1 and TRBJ2-3, with D perhaps TRBD1 or TRBD2 (5 bases each). The germline V and J ends were trimmed by 3 bases and 2 bases, with 12 bases remaining between them. Germline V gene data show CDR1 as DFQATT and CDR2 as SNEGSKA (reference sequence). The CDR3 spans 14 residues. The CDR3 DNA reads as TGCAGTGCTAGGAGGGGCGGAACCACAGATACGCAGTATTTT. Protein: CSARRGGTTDTQYF.

This clonotype was picked up many times. CDR3 in DNA: TGTGCCAGCACCCGGACTAGCTTTACCGGGGAGCTGTTTTTT. It translates to CASTRTSFTGELFF. The V call is TRBV12-3 or TRBV12-4, the J call TRBJ2-2; 8 positions match TRBD2. The junction had 6 bases not matched to a gene; V was cut back by 7 bases and J by 5 bases. The CDR3 has 14 residues.

This clonotype was picked up a small number of times. The chain is built from TRBV16 and TRBJ1-5; D may be TRBD1 (5 bases). The germline V and J ends were trimmed by 2 bases and 5 bases, with 10 bases remaining between them. The CDR3 is 14 amino acids. The germline gives CDR1 KGHSY, CDR2 FQNENV. The CDR3 region has the DNA TGTGCCAGCAGCCAACCCGAGACAGATCAGCCCCAGCATTTT. Protein sequence: CASSQPETDQPQHF.

V usage is TRBV20-1 and J usage is TRBJ2-1, with 8 bases lining up with TRBD1. The germline gives CDR1 DFQATT, CDR2 SNEGSKA (reference sequence). V dropped 6 bases and J dropped 5; count of bases not matched to a gene: 9. The CDR3 spans 14 residues. For the CDR3, the DNA is TGCAGTGCGGCAGGGGGCGGGGCAAACAATGAGCAGTTCTTC. Protein sequence: CSAAGGGANNEQFF.

This chain joins TRBV9 and TRBJ2-2, with D perhaps matching TRBD1 (5 bases). With 2 bases removed from V and 1 base from J, the gap between germline ends came to 9 bases. The CDR3 has 15 amino acids. CDR1 is SGDLS and CDR2 is YYNGEE in the germline V gene. The CDR3 reads CASSVGRVNTGELFF. As DNA, the CDR3 is TGTGCCAGCAGCGTGGGCAGGGTGAACACCGGGGAGCTGTTTTTT.

The chain links TRBV7-2 to TRBJ1-3, with D possibly being TRBD1 (5 bases). Germline V lookup: CDR1 SGHTA, CDR2 FQGNSA. The CDR3 contains 15 residues. V gave up 6 bases and J gave up 0 bases, with 12 bases separating them. This chain's CDR3 is CASSHTGGSGNTIYF. The CDR3 DNA follows: TGTGCCAGCAGTCACACAGGAGGCTCTGGAAACACCATATATTTT. The variable domain in full, with the rest retrieved from reference TRBV7-2 and TRBJ1-3, is GAGVSQSPSNKVTEKGKDVELRCDPISGHTALYWYRQSLGQGLEFLIYFQGNSAPDKSGLPSDRFSAERTGGSVSTLTIQRTQQEDSAVYLCASSHTGGSGNTIYFGEGSWLTVV.

This chain uses TRBV28 with TRBJ1-6; no clear D gene. Per germline, CDR1 MDHEN and CDR2 SYDVKM. V lost 6 bases to trimming and J lost 10 bases, with 10 bases between them. This CDR3 spans 12 amino acids. The CDR3, as DNA: TGTGCCAGCAGCCTAAGTGGATCACCCCTCCACTTT. Protein: CASSLSGSPLHF.

This chain uses TRBV5-1 with TRBJ2-7; D is ambiguous. Germline-derived CDR1 and CDR2 are SGHRS and YFSETQ. V gave up 7 bases and J gave up 4 bases, with 18 bases separating them. The CDR3 totals 14 residues. The CDR3 is CASSPPDILYEQYF. For the CDR3, the DNA is TGCGCCAGCTCCCCCCCAGATATCCTATACGAGCAGTACTTC.

This clonotype was detected only a few times. This sequence joins TRBV10-3 and TRBJ2-4; tentatively, D is TRBD1 (6 bases). CDR3 size: 13 residues. The germline gives CDR1 ENHRY, CDR2 SYGVKD. Trimming shortened V by 2 bases and J by 9 bases, and 11 bases separated the two germline ends. CDR3 sequence (DNA): TGTGCCATCAGTGAGGGGGGCGCTAGCATTCAGTACTTC. Translating gives CAISEGGASIQYF.

The rearrangement joins TRBV9 to TRBJ2-1; 11 bases agree with TRBD2. Germline CDR1 SGDLS, CDR2 YYNGEE. This CDR3 has 19 residues. J was trimmed by 7 bases and V by 4 bases; bases with no gene match: 19. The DNA of the CDR3 is TGTGCCAGCAGCACATCCGGGACTAGCGGCGCCAAAGGGTTGAATGAGCAGTTCTTC. Its protein product is CASSTSGTSGAKGLNEQFF.

This clonotype was detected ten times or more. The chain is built from TRBV5-1 and TRBJ2-2, with D maybe TRBD2 (5 bases). This CDR3 region has 15 residues. Trimming left V 5 bases short and J 4 bases short, with 15 bases between. Germline assignment: CDR1 SGHRS and CDR2 YFSETQ. CDR3 loop: CASSLTPGSTGELFF. The CDR3 DNA is TGCGCCAGCAGTCTCACCCCTGGGAGCACCGGGGAGCTGTTTTTT.